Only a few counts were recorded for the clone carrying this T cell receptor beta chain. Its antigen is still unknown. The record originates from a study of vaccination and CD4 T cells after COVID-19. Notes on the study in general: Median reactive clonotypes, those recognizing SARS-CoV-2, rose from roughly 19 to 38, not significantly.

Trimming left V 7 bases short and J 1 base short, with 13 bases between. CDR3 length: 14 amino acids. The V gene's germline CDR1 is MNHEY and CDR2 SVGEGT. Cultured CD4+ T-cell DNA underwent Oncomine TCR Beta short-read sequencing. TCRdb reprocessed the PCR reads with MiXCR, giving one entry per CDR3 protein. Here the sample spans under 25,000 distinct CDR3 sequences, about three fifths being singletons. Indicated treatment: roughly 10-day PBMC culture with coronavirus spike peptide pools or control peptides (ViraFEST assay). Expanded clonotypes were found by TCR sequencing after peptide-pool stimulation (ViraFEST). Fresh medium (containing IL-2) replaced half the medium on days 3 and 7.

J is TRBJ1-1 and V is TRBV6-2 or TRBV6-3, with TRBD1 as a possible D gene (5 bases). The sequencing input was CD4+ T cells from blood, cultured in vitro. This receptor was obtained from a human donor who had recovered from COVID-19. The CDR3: CASMPGRQNTEAFF. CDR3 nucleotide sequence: TGTGCCAGCATGCCGGGACGTCAGAACACTGAAGCTTTCTTT.